Given below is one T cell receptor (beta chain) in context. The sample originates from a study of blood T cell repertoires in COVID-19. Study in general: Specimens from acute and convalescent COVID-19 originated in the United States, Italy and Spain.

Some clones are missing from TCRdb's copy, which holds only in-frame ones; the method was immunoSEQ multiplex PCR. In the table there are 140,000 to 150,000 clones, around 86% of which are singletons. Germline CDR1 and CDR2: ENHRY and SYGVKD. The CDR3 consists of 13 residues. Trimming cost V 8 bases and J 2 bases; bases outside gene matches: 3. Study members were between about 18 and 89 years old and lived in around 24 US regions. Cohort allocation depended upon clinical history that participants reported. Sequencing was performed on PBMCs or T cells enriched from blood (not recorded which). The rearrangement joins TRBV10-3 to TRBJ1-5, with TRBD1 identical over 7 bases. This clonotype originated in a man in his forties or fifties who had recovered from COVID-19. DNA for the CDR3: TGTGCCATCCAGGGGGACGGCAATCAGCCCCAGCATTTT. Protein: CAIQGDGNQPQHF.